The T cell receptor beta chain under discussion was sequenced for a study of T cell responses to AZD1222 COVID-19 vaccine. The assay was immunoSEQ multiplex PCR, and TCRdb's table has in-frame clones only and misses some. Of approximately 50,000 clones in the sample, 75% to 90% were seen once. CDR3 length: 13 amino acids. The germline CDR1 and CDR2 sequences are MNHEY and SVGEGT. V trimming: 5 bases; J trimming: 8 bases; junction bases outside the gene matches: 8. The V gene is TRBV6-2 or TRBV6-3, the J gene TRBJ1-2, with 7 positions matching TRBD1. This receptor was obtained from an adult who received the AZD1222 COVID-19 vaccine. Sequencing was performed on peripheral blood, taken 28 days after the second AZD1222 dose. The CDR3, as DNA: TGTGCCAGCAGTCACTTGACAGGGCTGGGCTACACCTTC. Encoded protein: CASSHLTGLGYTF.